Listed here are 20 T cell receptor beta chains from one sample, sequenced in a study of graft-versus-host responses after intestinal transplantation. Method: immunoSEQ multiplex PCR; TCRdb's copy keeps in-frame clones and lacks some. Here the sample spans tens of thousands of clones, roughly 89% being singletons. Their antigen targets remain unknown. The material was unstimulated CD4+ T cells sorted from spleen or lymph node cells, obtained before intestinal transplant. Receptor source: a human donor who received an intestinal transplant.

This sequence joins TRBV6-5 and TRBJ2-4; possibly TRBD1 for D (5 bases). The germline V and J ends were trimmed by 7 bases and 9 bases, with 13 bases remaining between them. Germline V lookup: CDR1 MNHEY, CDR2 SVGAGI. This CDR3 contains 12 residues. The CDR3 DNA reads TGTGCCAGCAAGCAGGGTTTGACCATTCAGTACTTC. It specifies CASKQGLTIQYF.

The rearrangement joins TRBV5-1 to TRBJ1-1; 8 bases agree with TRBD1. The CDR3 is 14 residues long. Germline V lookup: CDR1 SGHRS, CDR2 YFSETQ. The V and J ends lost 0 bases and 8 bases, in that order; junction bases with no gene match: 6. The DNA for the CDR3 is TGCGCCAGCAGCTTGGCCCCCGGACAGGGAGAAGCTTTCTTT. As protein: CASSLAPGQGEAFF.

CDR3 sequence (DNA): TGTGCCAGCAGCTTAGGGGACAGGGTAACAGATACGCAGTATTTT. Its translation is CASSLGDRVTDTQYF. The genes are TRBV7-9 and TRBJ2-3, with 9 bases lining up with TRBD1. The CDR3 has 15 residues. V was pared by 1 base and J by 3 bases, with 2 bases of the junction left unmatched. The V gene's germline CDR1 is SEHNR and CDR2 FQNEAQ (reference sequence).

This sequence joins TRBV19 and TRBJ2-7; D may be TRBD2 (5 bases). The CDR3 contains 14 residues. V gave up 5 bases and J gave up 3 bases, with 14 bases separating them. The germline V gene has CDR1 LNHDA and CDR2 SQIVND (reference sequence). The CDR3 region is CASSLTGGSYEQYF. The CDR3 nucleotides read TGTGCCAGTAGTCTGACGGGTGGGAGCTACGAGCAGTACTTC.

This clone was observed a single time. The chain carries TRBV7-2 and TRBJ1-2; TRBD1 matches at 7 bases. The CDR3 is made up of 13 amino acids. The trim removed 3 bases at V and 2 bases at J, leaving 0 bases unmatched. Germline V gene data show CDR1 as SGHTA and CDR2 as FQGNSA. CDR3: CASSFRGNYGYTF. The CDR3 DNA reads as TGTGCCAGCAGCTTCAGGGGGAACTATGGCTACACCTTC.

The chain employs TRBV7-2 and TRBJ2-3, with 11 bases lining up with TRBD2. The length of the CDR3 is 15 residues. Germline assignment: CDR1 SGHTA and CDR2 FQGNSA. Trimming at V came to 5 bases and at J to 8 bases, leaving 9 bases not matched to a gene. The CDR3, as DNA: TGTGCCAGCAGCCTCAATAGCGGGGGGGTAGGTACGCAGTATTTT. Protein product: CASSLNSGGVGTQYF.

The chain combines TRBV29-1 with TRBJ1-1; D may be TRBD1 (5 bases). The CDR3 totals 13 residues. The germline CDR1 and CDR2 sequences are SQVTM and ANQGSEA. V was clipped by 3 bases and J by 4 bases, with 12 bases between them. The chain's CDR3 is CSVEAGRRTEAFF. The CDR3 nucleotides read TGCAGCGTTGAGGCAGGGAGGCGCACTGAAGCTTTCTTT.

The rearrangement links TRBV5-1 to TRBJ2-3; 11 nucleotides align to TRBD1. J was trimmed by 5 bases and V by 0 bases; bases with no gene match: 5. CDR3 length equals 16 residues. CDR1 and CDR2 from the germline V gene are SGHRS and YFSETQ. DNA for the CDR3: TGCGCCAGCAGCTTGGGGACAGGGGGCGCCGGAGATACGCAGTATTTT. Translation gives CASSLGTGGAGDTQYF.

The chain has TRBV7-9 and TRBJ2-3; D possibly corresponds to TRBD2 (7 bases). The CDR3 length is 17 residues. Germline-derived CDR1 and CDR2 are SEHNR and FQNEAQ (reference sequence). Trimming cost V 7 bases and J 3 bases, with 23 bases left between them. CDR3 in amino acids: CASMSGVPGGRTDTQYF. For the CDR3, the DNA is TGTGCCAGCATGTCGGGCGTTCCGGGGGGCCGAACAGATACGCAGTATTTT.

This clone was recorded a few times. This rearrangement joins TRBV18 to TRBJ1-2; 7 bases align to TRBD1. This CDR3 region has 15 residues. Germline V gives CDR1 KGHSH, CDR2 LQKENI. The V gene end was trimmed by 4 bases and the J gene end by 3 bases; junction bases not matched to a gene: 8. In nucleotides, the CDR3 is TGTGCCAGCTCACGGGGACAGTCCTCCCACTATGGCTACACCTTC. Residues: CASSRGQSSHYGYTF.

The CDR3 loop reads CASSPVQGAVNTEAFF. CDR3 DNA sequence: TGTGCCAGCAGTCCCGTGCAGGGGGCGGTGAACACTGAAGCTTTCTTT. This rearrangement joins TRBV25-1 to TRBJ1-1; 8 bases are shared with TRBD1. Unmatched junction bases numbered 8, after V lost 5 bases and J lost 0 bases. The CDR3 is 16 amino acids. The germline gives CDR1 MGHDK, CDR2 SYGVNS.

The chain recombines TRBV18 with TRBJ2-3; the match to TRBD2 covers 10 bases. V lost 0 bases to trimming and J lost 4 bases; unmatched junction nucleotides: 1. Germline CDR1 and CDR2: KGHSH and LQKENI. There are 15 residues in the CDR3. The CDR3 region is CASSPPAGGPDTQYF. The CDR3 DNA follows: TGTGCCAGCTCACCACCAGCGGGGGGGCCAGATACGCAGTATTTT. Full variable domain (outside the CDR3, taken from reference TRBV18 and TRBJ2-3): NAGVMQNPRHLVRRRGQEARLRCSPMKGHSHVYWYRQLPEEGLKFMVYLQKENIIDESGMPKERFSAEFPKEGPSILRIQQVVRGDSAAYFCASSPPAGGPDTQYFGPGTRLTVL.

V gene TRBV10-2 combines with J gene TRBJ2-6; TRBD2 agrees at 15 bases. Germline V gene data show CDR1 as WSHSY and CDR2 as SAAADI. Trimming at V came to 6 bases and at J to 0 bases, leaving 15 bases not matched to a gene. This CDR3 spans 22 amino acids. The CDR3 is CASRDPAGTSGGPFSGANVLTF. CDR3 nucleotides: TGCGCCAGCAGAGATCCGGCCGGGACTAGCGGGGGGCCCTTCTCTGGGGCCAACGTCCTGACTTTC.

This chain uses TRBV10-2 with TRBJ2-1; 7 nucleotides match TRBD2. CDR1 and CDR2 (germline): WSHSY, SAAADI. V was pared by 0 bases and J by 5 bases, with 7 bases of the junction left unmatched. This CDR3 is built from 16 residues. The CDR3 sequence is CASSESGGVGDNEQFF. CDR3 bases: TGCGCCAGCAGTGAGTCTGGGGGGGTGGGAGACAATGAGCAGTTCTTC.

The V and J genes are TRBV4-1 and TRBJ1-6; 7 nucleotides match TRBD1. The CDR3 covers 18 residues. CDR1 and CDR2 from the germline V gene are MGHRA and YSYEKL. J lost 2 bases, V lost 0 bases, and 7 bases had no gene match. The CDR3 is CASSQEMIDRAYNSPLHF. Written as DNA, the CDR3 is TGCGCCAGCAGCCAAGAAATGATAGACAGGGCCTATAATTCACCCCTCCACTTT.

The chain is built from TRBV2 and TRBJ2-6; weak D call: TRBD1 (5 bases). V lost 1 base and J lost 4, with 8 bases in between. Germline CDR1 is SNHLY and CDR2 is FYNNEI. CDR3 length: 15 amino acids. CDR3 sequence: CASSEGRAGANVLTF. CDR3 DNA: TGTGCCAGCAGTGAAGGCAGGGCCGGGGCCAACGTCCTGACTTTC.

V and J are TRBV19 and TRBJ2-7; 8 bases agree with TRBD2. The CDR3 spans 16 residues. Germline-derived CDR1 and CDR2 are LNHDA and SQIVND (reference sequence). The ends lost 5 bases at V and 6 bases at J; junction bases unmatched: 15. This chain's CDR3 is CASSYTPSGGSFEQYF. In nucleotides, the CDR3 is TGTGCCAGTAGTTATACCCCCAGCGGGGGATCTTTCGAGCAGTACTTC. Together with reference TRBV19 and TRBJ2-7, the CDR3 gives the full variable domain: DGGITQSPKYLFRKEGQNVTLSCEQNLNHDAMYWYRQDPGQGLRLIYYSQIVNDFQKGDIAEGYSVSREKKESFPLTVTSAQKNPTAFYLCASSYTPSGGSFEQYFGPGTRLTVT.

J is TRBJ2-7 and V is TRBV7-2; TRBD1 might be the D (5 bases). Germline V gene sequence: CDR1 SGHTA, CDR2 FQGNSA. This CDR3 comprises 16 residues. V was shortened by 5 bases and J by 1 base, with 18 bases between the two germline ends. The CDR3 bases are TGTGCCAGCAGCCTTTCAGGTCAGGGCGCTTCCTACGAGCAGTACTTC. Amino acid sequence: CASSLSGQGASYEQYF.

The genes are TRBV9 and TRBJ2-7; a possible D gene is TRBD1 (6 bases). V was pared by 3 bases and J by 3 bases, with 13 bases between. The CDR3 runs 14 residues. CDR1 SGDLS and CDR2 YYNGEE come from the germline V gene. Here the CDR3 reads CASSARDNFYEQYF. In DNA form, the CDR3 reads TGTGCCAGCAGCGCCCGGGACAACTTCTACGAGCAGTACTTC.

The rearrangement joins TRBV25-1 to TRBJ2-1; 10 bases are shared with TRBD2. Germline lookup yields CDR1 MGHDK and CDR2 SYGVNS. The trim removed 3 bases at V and 5 bases at J, leaving 4 bases unmatched. There are 15 residues in the CDR3. The CDR3 reads CASSDSGGRDNEQFF. Written as DNA, the CDR3 is TGTGCCAGCAGTGATAGCGGGGGGCGGGACAATGAGCAGTTCTTC.